These 27 T cell receptor beta chains share one sample of origin, sequenced in a study of OX40 agonist ivuxolimab in advanced cancers. The repertoire was sequenced with immunoSEQ multiplex PCR; TCRdb's copy has only in-frame clones and lacks some. The sample has more than 45,000 clones; around 90% are singletons. The sample in question was CD4+ or CD8+ T cells sorted from blood, obtained in a trial of the OX40 agonist ivuxolimab. The receptors originated from an adult with an advanced solid tumor such as melanoma, head and neck, liver or kidney cancer.

The chain combines TRBV10-1 with TRBJ1-2, with D possibly matching TRBD1 (5 bases). In germline, CDR1 is WNHNN, CDR2 SYGVQD (reference sequence). This CDR3 comprises 14 residues. V dropped 3 bases and J dropped 0 bases, with 8 bases sitting between them. CDR3 loop: CASSDGGANYGYTF. The CDR3 DNA sequence: TGCGCCAGCAGTGATGGGGGAGCTAACTATGGCTACACCTTC.

The chain links TRBV15 to TRBJ2-5, with D perhaps TRBD1 (5 bases). Germline assignment: CDR1 LNHNV and CDR2 YYDKDF (reference sequence). The CDR3 loop spans 16 amino acids. Trimming stripped 5 bases from V and 5 bases from J, with 21 bases between. The CDR3 DNA is TGTGCCACCAGCCGTACTAATCTCGACAGTGGGGAGACCCAGTACTTC. Its translation is CATSRTNLDSGETQYF.

The chain has TRBV27 and TRBJ2-5; D is unresolved. Germline lookup yields CDR1 MNHEY and CDR2 SMNVEV (reference sequence). The V and J ends lost 8 bases and 3 bases respectively, with 7 bases between them. The CDR3 contains 11 residues. This CDR3 reads CASGLKETQYF. The DNA for the CDR3 is TGTGCCAGCGGGTTGAAAGAGACCCAGTACTTC.

The genes are TRBV7-9 and TRBJ2-2; maybe TRBD2 (5 bases). Germline V gene sequence: CDR1 SEHNR, CDR2 FQNEAQ (reference sequence). V lost 5 bases, J lost 5 bases, and 12 bases lay in between. The CDR3 runs 14 residues. The CDR3 nucleotides are TGTGCCAGCAGCACCGCGGGTTTAACCGGGGAGCTGTTTTTT. Its translation is CASSTAGLTGELFF.

The rearrangement links TRBV19 to TRBJ1-1; D unclear. Germline CDR1 reads LNHDA; CDR2 reads SQIVND (reference sequence). The CDR3 is 13 amino acids. V gave up 5 bases and J gave up 4 bases, with 11 bases separating them. CDR3 nucleotides: TGTGCCAGTAGTCCAAGGGTTGCCACTGAAGCTTTCTTT. Its protein is CASSPRVATEAFF.

This rearrangement joins TRBV30 to TRBJ1-6; TRBD1 is a possible D gene (5 bases). Trimming cost V 7 bases and J 13 bases, with 14 bases left between them. The CDR3 spans 11 residues. The germline gives CDR1 GTSNPN, CDR2 SVGIG (reference sequence). The CDR3 protein is CAYKDQGPLHF. The CDR3, as DNA: TGTGCCTACAAGGATCAGGGTCCCCTCCACTTT.

This clone was recorded once. The chain is built from TRBV5-4 and TRBJ2-3; 10 bases map to TRBD1. With V trimmed by 4 bases and J by 0 bases, 2 bases remained unmatched. The CDR3 runs 15 residues. Germline V gene lookup returns CDR1 SGHNT and CDR2 YYREEE (reference sequence). The CDR3 DNA reads TGTGCCAGCAGCGGGGGACAGGGGAGCACAGATACGCAGTATTTT. Translation: CASSGGQGSTDTQYF.

The V gene is TRBV6-5, the J gene TRBJ1-3, with 8 bases fitting TRBD1. CDR3 length equals 14 residues. V was clipped by 8 bases and J by 4 bases; unmatched bases: 7. Per germline, CDR1 MNHEY and CDR2 SVGAGI. DNA of the CDR3: TGTGCCAGCCGTCAGACAGGGGACGGAAACACCATATATTTT. This codes for CASRQTGDGNTIYF.

This clone was found once. This rearrangement joins TRBV11-2 to TRBJ1-5; D remains ambiguous. The V end was cut by 3 bases, the J end by 0 bases, with 9 bases between. CDR3 length: 15 amino acids. Germline CDR1 and CDR2: SGHAT and FQNNGV. The CDR3 region is CASSFSGDSNQPQHF. CDR3 nucleotides: TGTGCCAGCAGCTTTAGTGGGGATAGCAATCAGCCCCAGCATTTT.

The rearrangement joins TRBV7-8 to TRBJ1-1; D unresolved. Trimming stripped 0 bases from V and 8 bases from J, with 10 bases between. Germline CDR1 is SGHVS and CDR2 is FQNEAQ. This CDR3 has 13 residues. The CDR3 region is CASSLAPRIEAFF. CDR3 nucleotides: TGTGCCAGCAGCTTAGCCCCCCGGATAGAAGCTTTCTTT.

This rearrangement joins TRBV11-2 to TRBJ2-1; D remains unclear. This CDR3 has 12 residues. The V gene's germline CDR1 is SGHAT and CDR2 FQNNGV. V lost 8 bases, J lost 7 bases, and 12 bases lay in between. In DNA, the CDR3 is TGTGCCAGCGGGGATATCGGTAATGAGCAGTTCTTC. Protein: CASGDIGNEQFF.

The chain has TRBV5-5 and TRBJ1-5; 8 nucleotides align to TRBD1. V lost 3 bases and J lost 6; bases outside the gene matches: 11. Germline loops: CDR1 SGHKS, CDR2 YYEKEE (reference sequence). The CDR3 runs 16 residues. CDR3 sequence (DNA): TGTGCCAGCAGCTCCCGGACAGGGAATGCGATTCAGCCCCAGCATTTT. Encoded protein: CASSSRTGNAIQPQHF.

The chain joins TRBV6-1 to TRBJ2-7; 8 nucleotides agree with TRBD2. The V gene end was trimmed by 1 base and the J gene end by 1 base; junction bases not matched to a gene: 3. CDR1 and CDR2 (germline): MNHNS, SASEGT. CDR3 length equals 15 residues. CDR3 sequence: CASSEVIAGSYEQYF. The CDR3 DNA sequence: TGTGCCAGCAGTGAAGTAATAGCGGGGTCCTACGAGCAGTACTTC.

The chain joins TRBV6-1 to TRBJ1-6; D call uncertain. The CDR3 contains 16 residues. Germline-derived CDR1 and CDR2 are MNHNS and SASEGT. V was clipped by 1 base and J by 0 bases, with 7 bases between them. The CDR3: CASSEEAGSYNSPLHF. For the CDR3, the DNA is TGTGCCAGCAGTGAAGAGGCAGGCTCCTATAATTCACCCCTCCACTTT.

This clone was seen a single time. The V call is TRBV28, the J call TRBJ1-4; TRBD1 might be the D (5 bases). V was cut by 5 bases and J by 6 bases, with 16 bases left in between. The CDR3 sequence is 15 residues long. Germline V gene sequence: CDR1 MDHEN, CDR2 SYDVKM. This CDR3 is CASSLELGGDEKLFF. DNA of the CDR3: TGTGCCAGCAGTCTCGAGCTGGGGGGGGATGAAAAACTGTTTTTT.

The chain couples TRBV7-8 to TRBJ2-7, with D tentatively TRBD1 (5 bases). This CDR3 is built from 12 residues. Trimming removed 2 bases from V and 5 bases from J, with 7 bases in between. The germline V gene has CDR1 SGHVS and CDR2 FQNEAQ. The CDR3 bases are TGTGCCAGCAGCTTACCAGGGAACGAGCAGTACGTC. As protein: CASSLPGNEQYV.

This chain links TRBV14 with TRBJ1-2; D is unresolved. CDR1 SGHDN and CDR2 FVKESK come from the germline V gene. The CDR3 totals 15 residues. Trimming removed 0 bases from V and 4 bases from J, with 12 bases in between. The CDR3 DNA is TGTGCCAGCAGCCAAGACCAAGGGAGCGTCTATGGCTACACCTTC. It yields the protein CASSQDQGSVYGYTF. The full variable domain, completed using reference TRBV14 and TRBJ1-2, is EAGVTQFPSHSVIEKGQTVTLRCDPISGHDNLYWYRRVMGKEIKFLLHFVKESKQDESGMPNNRFLAERTGGTYSTLKVQPAELEDSGVYFCASSQDQGSVYGYTFGSGTRLTVV.

This chain joins TRBV28 and TRBJ1-6; no definite D call. The CDR3 totals 13 residues. Trimming took off 2 bases at V and 8 bases at J, with 7 bases between the two ends. Germline V gene lookup returns CDR1 MDHEN and CDR2 SYDVKM. The CDR3 loop is CASSLNLYSPLHF. The CDR3 nucleotides are TGTGCCAGCAGTTTAAACTTGTATTCACCCCTCCACTTT.

J is TRBJ2-5 and V is TRBV11-3; 7 bases map to TRBD2. In germline, CDR1 is SGHNT, CDR2 YENEEA. CDR3 length: 14 amino acids. V shed 3 bases, J shed 0 bases, and the junction held 1 base outside the gene matches. The CDR3 nucleotides are TGTGCCAGCAGCTTGCTAGCGGACCAAGAGACCCAGTACTTC. Its translation is CASSLLADQETQYF.

This chain uses TRBV6-1 with TRBJ2-7, with no clear D. The germline gives CDR1 MNHNS, CDR2 SASEGT. The CDR3 length is 15 residues. Trimming left V 0 bases short and J 1 base short, with 10 bases between. The CDR3 region is CASSEAVATSYEQYV. In nucleotides, the CDR3 is TGTGCCAGCAGTGAAGCAGTGGCAACTTCCTACGAGCAGTACGTC.

The genes are TRBV29-1 and TRBJ2-1, with unresolved D. The V end lost 5 bases, the J end lost 5 bases, and 10 bases lay between the germline ends. The length of the CDR3 is 12 residues. The germline V gene has CDR1 SQVTM and CDR2 ANQGSEA. The CDR3 loop is CSVRVSDNEQFF. In nucleotides, the CDR3 is TGCAGCGTTAGGGTGTCCGACAATGAGCAGTTCTTC.

This chain joins TRBV10-1 and TRBJ2-2, with D maybe TRBD1 (5 bases). The CDR3 is 17 residues long. In germline, CDR1 is WNHNN, CDR2 SYGVQD (reference sequence). Deletions cut 1 base from V and 3 bases from J, with 15 bases between. DNA for the CDR3: TGCGCCAGCAGTGAGTTTAGGGCAGGGAAGGACACCGGGGAGCTGTTTTTT. It encodes CASSEFRAGKDTGELFF.

The chain joins TRBV7-9 to TRBJ2-1; no clear D gene. Trimming stripped 1 base from V and 4 bases from J, with 11 bases between. The CDR3 has 15 amino acids. The V gene's germline CDR1 is SEHNR and CDR2 FQNEAQ (reference sequence). This chain's CDR3 is CASSLGLVRYNEQFF. In nucleotides, the CDR3 is TGTGCCAGCAGCTTAGGGCTAGTGCGTTACAATGAGCAGTTCTTC. The whole variable domain, remainder taken from reference TRBV7-9 and TRBJ2-1, is DTGVSQNPRHKITKRGQNVTFRCDPISEHNRLYWYRQTLGQGPEFLTYFQNEAQLEKSRLLSDRFSAERPKGSFSTLEIQRTEQGDSAMYLCASSLGLVRYNEQFFGPGTRLTVL.

V is TRBV5-6 and J is TRBJ2-3; D gene unclear. This CDR3 is built from 11 residues. V shed 3 bases and J shed 6 bases, with 5 bases lying between them. Per germline, CDR1 SGHDT and CDR2 YYEEEE. The CDR3 DNA is TGTGCCAGCAGCTCCAGCGATACGCAGTATTTT. Translated: CASSSSDTQYF. The full variable domain, in which reference TRBV5-6 and TRBJ2-3 provide the parts outside the CDR3, is DAGVTQSPTHLIKTRGQQVTLRCSPKSGHDTVSWYQQALGQGPQFIFQYYEEEERQRGNFPDRFSGHQFPNYSSELNVNALLLGDSALYLCASSSSDTQYFGPGTRLTVL.

V gene TRBV7-9 combines with J gene TRBJ1-1, with a possible D match to TRBD1 (6 bases). Germline V gene data show CDR1 as SEHNR and CDR2 as FQNEAQ (reference sequence). Trimming took 5 bases from V and 6 from J, leaving 16 bases between them. There are 14 residues in the CDR3. The DNA for the CDR3 is TGTGCCAGCAGCCCAAGCGAGAGGGGGGCTGAAGCTTTCTTT. This encodes CASSPSERGAEAFF.

The genes are TRBV18 and TRBJ2-1; 13 positions agree with TRBD2. V shed 3 bases and J 1 base; nucleotides not matched to a gene: 3. The CDR3 is made up of 17 amino acids. Germline V lookup: CDR1 KGHSH, CDR2 LQKENI. The CDR3 DNA reads as TGTGCCAGCTCACCGGGGACTAGCGGGGTGTCCTACAATGAGCAGTTCTTC. Encoded protein: CASSPGTSGVSYNEQFF.

This sequence joins TRBV15 and TRBJ2-2, with unresolved D. Trimming pared 5 bases from V and 2 bases from J, leaving 12 bases between. The germline V gene encodes CDR1 LNHNV and CDR2 YYDKDF (reference sequence). The CDR3 spans 15 residues. The CDR3 here is CATSARTANTGELFF. The CDR3 DNA sequence: TGTGCCACCAGCGCCCGGACCGCCAACACCGGGGAGCTGTTTTTT.